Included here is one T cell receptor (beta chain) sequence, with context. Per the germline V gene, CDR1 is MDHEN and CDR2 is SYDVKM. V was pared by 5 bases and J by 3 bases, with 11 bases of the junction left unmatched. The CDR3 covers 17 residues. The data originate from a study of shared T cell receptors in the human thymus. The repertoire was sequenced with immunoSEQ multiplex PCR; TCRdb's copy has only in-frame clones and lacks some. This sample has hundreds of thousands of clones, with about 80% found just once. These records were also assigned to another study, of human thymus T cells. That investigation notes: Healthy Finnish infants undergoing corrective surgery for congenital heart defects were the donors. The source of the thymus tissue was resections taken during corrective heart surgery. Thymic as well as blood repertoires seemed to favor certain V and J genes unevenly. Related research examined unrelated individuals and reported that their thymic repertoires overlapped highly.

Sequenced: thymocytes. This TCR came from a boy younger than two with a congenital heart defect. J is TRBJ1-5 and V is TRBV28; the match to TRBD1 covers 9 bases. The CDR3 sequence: CASSPWTGDPFNQPQHF. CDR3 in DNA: TGTGCCAGCAGTCCATGGACAGGGGATCCGTTCAATCAGCCCCAGCATTTT. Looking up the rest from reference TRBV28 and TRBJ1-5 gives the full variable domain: DVKVTQSSRYLVKRTGEKVFLECVQDMDHENMFWYRQDPGLGLRLIYFSYDVKMKEKGDIPEGYSVSREKKERFSLILESASTNQTSMYLCASSPWTGDPFNQPQHFGDGTRLSIL.